Presented here are 28 T cell receptor beta chains from one specimen sequenced in a study of T cell changes during pregnancy in multiple sclerosis (dated by TCRdb to 2018 to 2020). The library was prepared using the immunoSEQ multiplex PCR assay. This is the immuneACCESS table as TCRdb keeps it, with only in-frame sequences that have V and J called. A part of the clones is gone; compared with another copy, unresolved V genes explain less than half, and the rest is unexplained. The sample includes roughly 42,000 clones, with 88% observed a single time. The ten largest clones take up 1.2% of the sample. The sample consisted of CD4+ T cells from peripheral blood mononuclear cells, taken in the second trimester of pregnancy. The receptors shown here come from a female donor with multiple sclerosis, enrolled in a pregnancy study.

The rearrangement uses TRBV28 and TRBJ2-1, with 8 bases lining up with TRBD1. J lost 1 base, V lost 1 base, and 3 bases had no gene match. Germline CDR1 is MDHEN and CDR2 is SYDVKM. The CDR3 sequence is 16 residues long. CDR3 amino acids: CASSLSGQGSYNEQFF. In nucleotides, the CDR3 is TGTGCCAGCAGTTTATCCGGACAGGGTTCCTACAATGAGCAGTTCTTC. The full variable domain, in which reference TRBV28 and TRBJ2-1 provide the parts outside the CDR3, is DVKVTQSSRYLVKRTGEKVFLECVQDMDHENMFWYRQDPGLGLRLIYFSYDVKMKEKGDIPEGYSVSREKKERFSLILESASTNQTSMYLCASSLSGQGSYNEQFFGPGTRLTVL.

The chain couples TRBV9 to TRBJ2-5, with 12 bases that match TRBD2. CDR1 is SGDLS and CDR2 is YYNGEE in the germline V gene. Losses at the gene ends were 0 bases for V and 5 bases for J; bases not matched to a gene: 20. The CDR3 covers 21 residues. The CDR3 sequence is CASSVEGGAETSGSRRETQYF. CDR3 DNA sequence: TGTGCCAGCAGCGTAGAGGGGGGCGCGGAGACTAGCGGGAGCCGGAGGGAGACCCAGTACTTC.

The chain links TRBV18 to TRBJ2-7, with 12 bases that match TRBD2. V trimming: 6 bases; J trimming: 9 bases; junction bases outside the gene matches: 12. Per germline, CDR1 KGHSH and CDR2 LQKENI. The CDR3 consists of 15 residues. CDR3 in DNA: TGTGCCAGCTCCCGGACTAGCGGGATGGATACGGTGCAGTACTTC. The encoded protein is CASSRTSGMDTVQYF.

This rearrangement joins TRBV2 to TRBJ2-4, with a weak D call TRBD2 (5 bases). Germline V CDR1 and CDR2: SNHLY, FYNNEI. The V and J ends lost 6 bases and 1 base respectively, with 13 bases between them. The CDR3 consists of 15 residues. The CDR3 here is CASREDSRAKNIQYF. CDR3 nucleotides: TGTGCCAGCAGAGAGGACTCTCGGGCCAAAAACATTCAGTACTTC.

V gene TRBV6-5 combines with J gene TRBJ1-1; D possibly corresponds to TRBD1 (6 bases). Trimming pared 6 bases from V and 6 bases from J, leaving 17 bases between. Germline V gene lookup returns CDR1 MNHEY and CDR2 SVGAGI. The CDR3 covers 14 residues. The CDR3 DNA sequence: TGTGCCAGCAGATCGACAGGCCTCGGGGCTGAAGCTTTCTTT. Its protein is CASRSTGLGAEAFF.

The rearrangement joins TRBV18 to TRBJ1-1; TRBD1 matches 8 bases. The CDR3 sequence is 16 residues long. The germline V gene has CDR1 KGHSH and CDR2 LQKENI. The V segment lost 3 bases and the J segment 4 bases; nucleotides outside the gene matches: 10. The CDR3 loop reads CASSPTRGQGSTEAFF. CDR3 nucleotide sequence: TGTGCCAGCTCACCTACCCGCGGACAGGGAAGCACTGAAGCTTTCTTT.

The V gene is TRBV5-4, the J gene TRBJ2-5; a weak D match, TRBD1 (8 bases). This CDR3 comprises 15 residues. Germline V gene data show CDR1 as SGHNT and CDR2 as YYREEE (reference sequence). Trimming left V 1 base short and J 5 bases short, with 15 bases between. Written as DNA, the CDR3 is TGTGCCAGCAGCTTGACAGGGGGAGGGATGGAGACCCAGTACTTC. The encoded protein is CASSLTGGGMETQYF.

The genes are TRBV19 and TRBJ1-5; D may be TRBD1 (6 bases). The V gene's germline CDR1 is LNHDA and CDR2 SQIVND (reference sequence). This CDR3 contains 16 residues. The V end was cut by 7 bases, the J end by 0 bases, with 16 bases between. In DNA, the CDR3 is TGTGCCAGTACCAGAGGACAGACGAATAGCAATCAGCCCCAGCATTTT. This translates into CASTRGQTNSNQPQHF.

This clone appeared a single time. In DNA, the CDR3 is TGCGCCAGCAGCTTGGCCGCCGGGACAGGGGGTCGGGAGCAGTACTTC. This gives the protein CASSLAAGTGGREQYF. V usage is TRBV5-1 and J usage is TRBJ2-7; 11 positions agree with TRBD1. Germline-derived CDR1 and CDR2 are SGHRS and YFSETQ. This CDR3 has 16 amino acids. V gave up 0 bases and J gave up 7 bases; unmatched junction bases: 9.

The gene calls are TRBV25-1 and TRBJ2-5; TRBD2 is a possible D gene (5 bases). The CDR3 runs to 14 residues. Per the germline V gene, CDR1 is MGHDK and CDR2 is SYGVNS. V was pared by 8 bases and J by 3 bases, with 16 bases between. DNA of the CDR3: TGTGCCAGCGAGGAGTTAGGGCGGGAAGAGACCCAGTACTTC. Its translation: CASEELGREETQYF.

Comments on this clone: The junction shows a germline mismatch at one end, possibly a read error. The chain has TRBV7-7 and TRBJ2-5; TRBD1 matches at 9 bases. CDR1 SSHAT and CDR2 FNYEAQ come from the germline V gene (reference sequence). The CDR3 has 17 residues. CDR3: CASSSLLGQGKGETQYF. For the CDR3, the DNA is TGTGCTAGCAGCTCCCTACTAGGACAGGGGAAGGGAGAGACCCAGTACTTC.

This clone has a single count. This sequence joins TRBV28 and TRBJ1-2; 7 bases are shared with TRBD1. The germline gives CDR1 MDHEN, CDR2 SYDVKM. This CDR3 is built from 13 residues. The ends lost 11 bases at V and 5 bases at J; junction bases unmatched: 11. The chain's CDR3 is CAVQRGRGYGYTF. The CDR3, as DNA: TGTGCCGTTCAAAGGGGGCGCGGGTATGGCTACACCTTC.

This clone was counted only a few times. J is TRBJ1-5 and V is TRBV5-5; D is possibly TRBD1 (5 bases). CDR3 length: 17 residues. The V end was cut by 4 bases, the J end by 5 bases, with 22 bases between. Per the germline V gene, CDR1 is SGHKS and CDR2 is YYEKEE (reference sequence). The CDR3 here is CASSLGWLGRGDQPQHF. CDR3 nucleotide sequence: TGTGCCAGCAGCCTTGGGTGGTTAGGTAGGGGTGATCAGCCCCAGCATTTT.

Only one count was recorded for this clone. For the CDR3, the DNA is TGTGCCAGCAGCCGCGGACAGGGCCCCACGGATACGCAGTATTTT. It specifies CASSRGQGPTDTQYF. The rearrangement links TRBV5-4 to TRBJ2-3; 8 bases agree with TRBD1. With V trimmed by 4 bases and J by 6 bases, 10 bases remained unmatched. The CDR3 consists of 15 residues. Germline V gene lookup returns CDR1 SGHNT and CDR2 YYREEE (reference sequence).

The chain has TRBV28 and TRBJ2-1; D might be TRBD2 (5 bases). Germline CDR1 and CDR2: MDHEN and SYDVKM. With 2 bases removed from V and 8 bases from J, the gap between germline ends came to 13 bases. The length of the CDR3 is 14 residues. The CDR3 DNA is TGTGCCAGCAGTTTACCGCGGGCACGCCATGAGCAGTTCTTC. This gives the protein CASSLPRARHEQFF.

The chain couples TRBV9 to TRBJ2-2, with D uncertain. CDR3 length: 14 residues. Germline V gene data show CDR1 as SGDLS and CDR2 as YYNGEE. The V end was cut by 0 bases, the J end by 7 bases, with 10 bases between. CDR3 sequence: CASSVVLRNGELFF. CDR3 bases: TGTGCCAGCAGCGTAGTTCTGCGAAACGGGGAGCTGTTTTTT.

The chain combines TRBV10-2 with TRBJ2-7; D is undetermined. Trimming shortened V by 7 bases and J by 2 bases, and 9 bases separated the two germline ends. The CDR3 has 12 residues. Germline assignment: CDR1 WSHSY and CDR2 SAAADI. The CDR3 bases are TGCGCCAGCATGACCCGGGCCTACGAGCAGTACTTC. Protein sequence: CASMTRAYEQYF.

This chain connects TRBV7-9 to TRBJ1-2, with TRBD1 matching over 9 bases. J gave up 4 bases and V 5 bases, and 11 bases lay outside the gene matches. The CDR3 contains 16 residues. Germline V gene data show CDR1 as SEHNR and CDR2 as FQNEAQ (reference sequence). This CDR3 reads CASSLFAGTGFYGYTF. For the CDR3, the DNA is TGTGCCAGCAGCCTATTTGCCGGGACAGGGTTCTATGGCTACACCTTC.

The chain links TRBV21-1 to TRBJ2-1; TRBD2, the D gene given by the table, was not confirmed from the DNA. TRBV21-1 is a known pseudogene. This CDR3 spans 19 amino acids. Written as DNA, the CDR3 is TGTGCCGGGGAAGGGGGGGTCGGTGGAACTAGCGGGGATGACAATGAGCAGTTCTTC. The encoded protein is CAGEGGVGGTSGDDNEQFF.

Concerning this clone itself: In the same sample, other DNA sequences code for this CDR3. The chain is built from TRBV19 and TRBJ1-1; D may be TRBD1 (5 bases). Germline lookup yields CDR1 LNHDA and CDR2 SQIVND (reference sequence). This CDR3 contains 15 residues. The V end lost 0 bases, the J end lost 0 bases, and 8 bases lay between the germline ends. The CDR3 bases are TGTGCCAGTAGTATAGACGGGGGGATGAACACTGAAGCTTTCTTT. Encoded protein: CASSIDGGMNTEAFF.

The V gene is TRBV19, the J gene TRBJ2-5; D perhaps matches TRBD2 (6 bases). This CDR3 spans 14 amino acids. The ends were cut back, 5 bases at V and 5 bases at J, with 15 bases in the middle. CDR1 LNHDA and CDR2 SQIVND come from the germline V gene (reference sequence). The CDR3 region is CASSYLGSGETQYF. The CDR3 coding sequence is TGTGCCAGTAGTTACCTGGGCAGCGGGGAGACCCAGTACTTC.

This chain joins TRBV14 and TRBJ1-1; possible D gene TRBD1, 6 bases. The CDR3 contains 16 residues. The V gene lost 4 bases and the J gene lost 2 bases, with 17 bases spanning the gap. Germline CDR1 SGHDN, CDR2 FVKESK. Written as DNA, the CDR3 is TGTGCCAGCAGCCCGTGGGGCAGGGGCCTAAACACTGAAGCTTTCTTT. Amino acids: CASSPWGRGLNTEAFF.

This clone is a singleton in its sample. The rearrangement uses TRBV9 and TRBJ1-5; 7 bases line up with TRBD1. V lost 5 bases, J lost 1 base, and 6 bases stayed unmatched. The CDR3 length is 15 residues. CDR1 SGDLS and CDR2 YYNGEE come from the germline V gene. CDR3 in amino acids: CASSATGVSNQPQHF. CDR3 DNA sequence: TGTGCCAGCAGTGCAACAGGGGTAAGCAATCAGCCCCAGCATTTT.

CDR3 protein: CASSFPGKANEQFF. The DNA of the CDR3 is TGTGCCAGCAGCTTCCCCGGGAAAGCTAATGAGCAGTTCTTC. This chain links TRBV7-8 with TRBJ2-1; TRBD2 is a possible D gene (5 bases). The CDR3 loop spans 14 amino acids. Trimming shortened V by 3 bases and J by 7 bases, and 13 bases separated the two germline ends. From germline, CDR1 is SGHVS and CDR2 FQNEAQ.

The chain has TRBV27 and TRBJ2-1; D is undetermined. The CDR3 has 16 residues. Germline CDR1 and CDR2: MNHEY and SMNVEV (reference sequence). Deletions cut 5 bases from V and 0 bases from J, with 14 bases between. The CDR3 coding sequence is TGTGCCAGCAGTCCACAACCGACATACTCCTACAATGAGCAGTTCTTC. Protein sequence: CASSPQPTYSYNEQFF.

This clone is termed medium-sized. This rearrangement joins TRBV6-5 to TRBJ2-7; TRBD1 matches at 11 bases. CDR1 and CDR2 from the germline V gene are MNHEY and SVGAGI. The CDR3 covers 14 residues. Trimming at V came to 2 bases and at J to 7 bases, leaving 4 bases not matched to a gene. The CDR3 sequence: CASSYHGTGGEQYF. The CDR3 nucleotides are TGTGCCAGCAGTTACCACGGGACAGGGGGTGAGCAGTACTTC.

The chain is built from TRBV25-1 and TRBJ2-1; D not resolved. Germline loops: CDR1 MGHDK, CDR2 SYGVNS. Trimming left V 2 bases short and J 7 bases short, with 9 bases between. The CDR3 totals 13 residues. The CDR3, as DNA: TGTGCCAGCAGTGAACCACCTAGAAATGAGCAGTTCTTC. Translated, it gives CASSEPPRNEQFF. Full variable domain (missing parts from reference TRBV25-1 and TRBJ2-1): EADIYQTPRYLVIGTGKKITLECSQTMGHDKMYWYQQDPGMELHLIHYSYGVNSTEKGDLSSESTVSRIRTEHFPLTLESARPSHTSQYLCASSEPPRNEQFFGPGTRLTVL.

The chain uses TRBV7-2 and TRBJ2-1, with D tentatively TRBD2 (6 bases). Germline-derived CDR1 and CDR2 are SGHTA and FQGNSA. Trimming pared 0 bases from V and 10 bases from J, leaving 10 bases between. This CDR3 contains 13 residues. CDR3 loop: CASSLAGLTEQFF. The CDR3 region has the DNA TGTGCCAGCAGCTTAGCGGGACTCACGGAGCAGTTCTTC.